This entry features one T cell receptor beta chain sequence. In the original workflow: Nucleated cell counts were estimated from reference gene primer amplification. Clones were read by immunoSEQ multiplex PCR, and TCRdb kept only the in-frame ones, dropping some. The D gene and trimming were derived from the DNA, and the V and J assignments and clone size from that table. Among approximately 110,000 clones listed, over 65% were seen once. The data originate from a study of blood T cell repertoires in COVID-19. Across the whole study: Acute and convalescent COVID-19 samples came from the United States, Italy and Spain. T cells, B-cell-depleted T cells, or PBMCs supplied cDNA or gDNA.

Trimming removed 6 bases from V and 9 bases from J, with 16 bases in between. The CDR3 runs to 13 residues. Germline CDR1 reads SGHRS; CDR2 reads YFSETQ. The specimen was peripheral blood. This chain joins TRBV5-1 and TRBJ2-1; D remains ambiguous. The receptor was derived from a human donor with acute or convalescent COVID-19. The donor label of this sample is uncertain. For the CDR3, the DNA is TGCGCCAGCACACGTGGCCTAGGTAGTGAGCAGTTCTTC. Its translation: CASTRGLGSEQFF.